The 2 T cell receptor beta chains listed next were all sequenced from one sample in a study of CD8 T cells in ankylosing spondylitis. General study results and limits: A motif in TCR beta, a set of about eight highly homologous variants, appeared characteristic of ankylosing spondylitis blood.

MiXCR, run by TCRdb on the 5' RACE reads, gives a single entry per CDR3 protein. The table lists approximately 400,000 distinct CDR3 sequences, about 25% of them singletons. Their recognized antigens are unknown. Sequenced: blood, either unsorted or a sorted T cell fraction (not recorded which). These receptor sequences come from a male donor with ankylosing spondylitis.

The table lists this clonotype with a few counts. The V gene is TRBV24-1, the J gene TRBJ1-5; 8 bases align to TRBD1. Germline V lookup: CDR1 KGHDR, CDR2 SFDVKD. This CDR3 has 15 residues. V lost 2 bases to trimming and J lost 8 bases; unmatched junction nucleotides: 7. CDR3 residues: CATSDSRQGREPQHF. CDR3 in DNA: TGTGCCACCAGTGATTCGAGACAGGGGAGAGAGCCCCAGCATTTT.

The chain joins TRBV3-1 to TRBJ2-7; 11 nucleotides match TRBD1. V shed 4 bases, J shed 1 base, and the junction held 6 bases outside the gene matches. The CDR3 spans 16 residues. Germline CDR1 LGHDT, CDR2 YNNKEL (reference sequence). The CDR3 here is CASSRKRDRGSYEQYF. CDR3 nucleotide sequence: TGTGCCAGCAGCCGAAAGCGGGACAGGGGGTCCTACGAGCAGTACTTC.